The sequence of this TCR beta chain was determined in a study of cytomegalovirus exposure and HLA in healthy donors. Study findings and constraints: Analysis was carried out at a later point, and it linked a missense DCLRE1C variant to TCR beta V- and J-gene trimming. In the analysis, some V segments, TRBV6-2 and TRBV6-3 included, were excluded as indistinguishable. In a later analysis, HLA-associated TCR beta chains were more clonally expanded than equally common others.

PCR was performed using 60 Vbeta and 13 Jbeta primers. The assay was immunoSEQ multiplex PCR, and TCRdb's table has in-frame clones only and misses some. The sample shows approximately 93,000 clones, 78% of them seen only once. This clone turned up a few times. Its antigen is undetermined. The V gene's germline CDR1 is SGHRS and CDR2 YFSETQ. The CDR3 has 15 amino acids. V was clipped by 0 bases and J by 0 bases, with 7 bases between them. The rearrangement joins TRBV5-1 to TRBJ2-1; D possibly corresponds to TRBD1 (5 bases). The sample consisted of PBMCs. This sequence was found in a woman in her 40s in good health and CMV-seronegative. CDR3 loop: CASSLDRSSYNEQFF. The CDR3 region has the DNA TGCGCCAGCAGCTTGGACAGGAGCTCCTACAATGAGCAGTTCTTC. The full variable domain, completed using reference TRBV5-1 and TRBJ2-1, is KAGVTQTPRYLIKTRGQQVTLSCSPISGHRSVSWYQQTPGQGLQFLFEYFSETQRNKGNFPGRFSGRQFSNSRSEMNVSTLELGDSALYLCASSLDRSSYNEQFFGPGTRLTVL.